This T cell receptor (beta chain) was documented in a study of T cells after yellow fever vaccination. The wider study: Preparation used SMART-Seq v4 Ultra Low Input for the low-cell-number fractions.

Study conclusions and caveats: On re-exposure, the response was weaker but peaked faster, at day 5 versus 15. Booster samples showed a return of most primary-vaccination clones (roughly 96% CD4, approximately 88% CD8).

TCRdb reanalysed the 5' RACE reads using MiXCR and keeps one entry per CDR3 protein. The repertoire holds nearly 550,000 distinct CDR3 sequences, with 15% to 20% as singletons. The length of the CDR3 is 16 residues. J gave up 5 bases and V 3 bases, and 9 bases lay outside the gene matches. Per the germline V gene, CDR1 is MDHEN and CDR2 is SYDVKM. This clonotype was observed a handful of times. As yet, its antigen is unknown. The sequence derives from a man younger than 45 who received the YFV17D yellow fever vaccine. Material: PBMCs, obtained 15 days after the yellow fever booster vaccination. The chain recombines TRBV28 with TRBJ2-5; 10 positions agree with TRBD2. As DNA, the CDR3 is TGTGCCAGCAGTTTCACTAGCGGGACACTGTGGGAGACCCAGTACTTC. Its translation: CASSFTSGTLWETQYF.